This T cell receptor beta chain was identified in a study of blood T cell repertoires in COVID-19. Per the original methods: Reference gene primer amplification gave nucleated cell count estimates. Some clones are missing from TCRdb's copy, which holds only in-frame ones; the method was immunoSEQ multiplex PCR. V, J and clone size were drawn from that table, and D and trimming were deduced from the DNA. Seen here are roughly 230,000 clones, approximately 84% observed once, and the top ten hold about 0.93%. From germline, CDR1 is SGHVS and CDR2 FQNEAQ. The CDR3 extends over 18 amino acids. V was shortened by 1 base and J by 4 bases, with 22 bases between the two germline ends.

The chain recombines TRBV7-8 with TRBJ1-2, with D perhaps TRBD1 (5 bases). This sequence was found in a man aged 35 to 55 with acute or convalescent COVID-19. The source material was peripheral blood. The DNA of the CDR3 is TGTGCCAGCAGCTTAGAACAGGTCGCTTTAGGTCTAAGCTATGGCTACACCTTC. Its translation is CASSLEQVALGLSYGYTF.